This T cell receptor (beta chain) originates from a study of regulatory T cells in long-lasting Graves disease. Time point meaning: newly diagnosed GD, antithyroid drugs for less than 3 months. Preparation of the TCR library used RNA extracted from PBMCs. Libraries of TCR beta came from iRepertoire HTBI primers plus Arm-PCR of CDR3 regions. MiXCR was run by TCRdb on the multiplex PCR reads, yielding one entry per CDR3 protein. The table records over 400,000 distinct CDR3 sequences, about 15% of them present only once. The CDR3 loop spans 17 amino acids. Germline trimming cut 4 bases from V and 5 bases from J; bases unmatched to any gene: 13. From germline, CDR1 is KGHSH and CDR2 LQKENI. Separately, the same data were catalogued under a study of T cells in Graves' hyperthyroidism and ophthalmopathy. As that report states: Diagnoses were made from clinical symptoms, serum measures (thyroxine and TRAb), thyroid ultrasound and orbital computed tomography.

The sequences come from peripheral blood mononuclear cells (PBMCs), collected at new diagnosis, from a patient treated with antithyroid drugs. The chain couples TRBV18 to TRBJ2-5; the match to TRBD2 covers 10 bases. This receptor was obtained from a woman between 50 and 59 years old with Graves disease. CDR3 DNA sequence: TGTGCCAGCTCACGGGTGACTAGCGGGTTAGACGTGGAGACCCAGTACTTC. It specifies CASSRVTSGLDVETQYF.